The text below deals with one T cell receptor (beta chain). These data originate in a study of blood T cells in healthy people across ages. Primed by a sample-barcoded 5' primer and a J-beta primer mix, a second PCR proceeded for about 6 to 11 cycles. TCRdb re-analysed the 5' RACE reads in MiXCR, keeping a single row per CDR3 protein. The sample has 450,000 to 700,000 distinct CDR3 sequences, 27% seen once. The sequence derives from a woman in her 70s in good health. The sequenced sample consisted of blood.

CDR3 coding DNA: TGTGCCAGCAGCTTACAGACAGGGGTCGGAAATGAAAAACTGTTTTTT. Translating gives CASSLQTGVGNEKLFF. V is TRBV7-2 and J is TRBJ1-4, with 8 bases fitting TRBD1. The trim removed 2 bases at V and 5 bases at J, leaving 7 bases unmatched. Germline V gives CDR1 SGHTA, CDR2 FQGNSA. The CDR3 is 16 amino acids.